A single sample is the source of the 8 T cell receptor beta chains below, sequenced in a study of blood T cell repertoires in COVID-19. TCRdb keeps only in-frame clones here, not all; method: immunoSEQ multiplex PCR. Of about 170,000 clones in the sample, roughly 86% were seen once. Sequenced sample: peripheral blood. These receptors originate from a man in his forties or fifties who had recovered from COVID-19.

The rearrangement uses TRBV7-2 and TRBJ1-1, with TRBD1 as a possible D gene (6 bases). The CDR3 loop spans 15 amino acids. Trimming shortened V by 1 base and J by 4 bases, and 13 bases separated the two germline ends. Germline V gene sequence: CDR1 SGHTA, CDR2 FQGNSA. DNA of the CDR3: TGTGCCAGCAGCTTAGTAACTGGGGGCGGCACTGAAGCTTTCTTT. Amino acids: CASSLVTGGGTEAFF.

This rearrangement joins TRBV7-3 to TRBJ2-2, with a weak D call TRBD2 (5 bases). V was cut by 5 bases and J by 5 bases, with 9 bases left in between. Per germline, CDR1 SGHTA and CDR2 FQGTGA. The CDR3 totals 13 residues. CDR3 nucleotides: TGTGCCAGCAGCCCCGGCGGGACCGGGGAGCTGTTTTTT. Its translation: CASSPGGTGELFF. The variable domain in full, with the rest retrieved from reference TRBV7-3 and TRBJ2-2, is GAGVSQTPSNKVTEKGKYVELRCDPISGHTALYWYRQSLGQGPEFLIYFQGTGAADDSGLPNDRFFAVRPEGSVSTLKIQRTERGDSAVYLCASSPGGTGELFFGEGSRLTVL.

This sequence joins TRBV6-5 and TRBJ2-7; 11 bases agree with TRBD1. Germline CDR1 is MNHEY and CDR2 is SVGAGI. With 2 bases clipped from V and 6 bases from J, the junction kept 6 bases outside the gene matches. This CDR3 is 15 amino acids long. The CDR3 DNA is TGTGCCAGCAGTTACGAGGGACAGGGGGTAGGCGAGCAGTACTTC. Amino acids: CASSYEGQGVGEQYF.

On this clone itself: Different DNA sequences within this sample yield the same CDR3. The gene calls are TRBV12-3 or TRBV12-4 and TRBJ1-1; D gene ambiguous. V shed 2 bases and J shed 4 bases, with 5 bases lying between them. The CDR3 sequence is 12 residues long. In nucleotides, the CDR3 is TGTGCCAGCAGTTTAAGCGGCACTGAAGCTTTCTTT. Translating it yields CASSLSGTEAFF.

CDR3 protein: CASSRGDTQYF. Written as DNA, the CDR3 is TGTGCCAGCAGCCGGGGAGATACGCAGTATTTT. The rearrangement links TRBV7-9 to TRBJ2-3; D possibly corresponds to TRBD2 (5 bases). Looked up from germline, CDR1 is SEHNR and CDR2 is FQNEAQ (reference sequence). This CDR3 is 11 amino acids long. V lost 5 bases to trimming and J lost 5 bases, with 5 bases between them.

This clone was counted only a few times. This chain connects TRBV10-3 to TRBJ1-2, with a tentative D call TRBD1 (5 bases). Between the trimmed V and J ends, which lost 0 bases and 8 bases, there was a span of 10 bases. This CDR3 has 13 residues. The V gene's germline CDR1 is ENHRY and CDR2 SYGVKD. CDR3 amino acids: CAISESGQRGYTF. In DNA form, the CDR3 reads TGTGCCATCAGTGAGTCAGGACAAAGAGGCTACACCTTC.

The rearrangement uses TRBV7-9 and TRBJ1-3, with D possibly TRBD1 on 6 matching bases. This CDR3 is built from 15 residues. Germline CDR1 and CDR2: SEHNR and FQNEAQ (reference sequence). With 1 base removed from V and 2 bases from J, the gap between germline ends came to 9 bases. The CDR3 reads CASSLGGGAGNTIYF. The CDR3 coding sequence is TGTGCCAGCAGCTTAGGAGGGGGTGCTGGAAACACCATATATTTT.

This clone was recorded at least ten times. CDR3 sequence: CASSLTGGNTGELFF. CDR3 nucleotide sequence: TGTGCCAGCAGCTTGACAGGGGGGAACACCGGGGAGCTGTTTTTT. The chain carries TRBV9 and TRBJ2-2; 9 bases match TRBD1. Germline loops: CDR1 SGDLS, CDR2 YYNGEE. The ends lost 4 bases at V and 1 base at J; junction bases unmatched: 2. The CDR3 loop spans 15 amino acids.